This paragraph covers one T cell receptor beta chain sequence. The sample originates from a study of blood T cell repertoires in COVID-19. Overall study: Samples came from the United States, Italy and Spain, spanning acute and convalescent COVID-19. The analysed material was cDNA or gDNA that came from T cells, B-cell-depleted T cells, or PBMCs.

Original processing methods: Amplification with reference gene primers provided the estimates of nucleated cell counts. The data were produced by immunoSEQ multiplex PCR, yet TCRdb's version contains in-frame clones alone and is incomplete. V and J calls and clone size are given by that table; D and trimming were obtained from the DNA. The sample lists 10,000 to 15,000 clones, 80% to 90% seen once, with roughly 29% in the top ten. The CDR3 length is 16 residues. CDR1 is SGHRS and CDR2 is YFSETQ in the germline V gene. The V segment lost 0 bases and the J segment 6 bases; nucleotides outside the gene matches: 4.

This chain connects TRBV5-1 to TRBJ2-2; 11 nucleotides line up with TRBD2. The source of this sequence is a human donor in a cohort sampled during active COVID-19. Sequenced input: peripheral blood. In DNA form, the CDR3 reads TGCGCCAGCAGCTTGGTGGCTAGCGGGGGGTCCGGGGAGCTGTTTTTT. This encodes CASSLVASGGSGELFF.